These T cell receptor beta chains were read from a single sample in a study of T-cell reconstitution after alpha-beta-depleted transplantation in children. TCRdb processed the PCR reads anew with MiXCR; each CDR3 protein has one entry. The sample has a few hundred thousand distinct CDR3 sequences, approximately 30% seen once; the top ten hold about 35%. Sequenced here: PBMCs, sampled before TCRalphabeta/CD19-depleted stem cell transplant. Receptors were obtained from a boy less than two years old with Wiskott-Aldrich syndrome, due to receive a stem cell transplant. The CDR3 runs from the conserved cysteine through the conserved F or W. A D gene is named only where the DNA matches it firmly. Size is stated for part of the rows, as once, few or many counts, or as a class when the clone is expanded.

j_gene	abundance	v_gene	d_gene	CDR3aa	CDR3nt
TRBJ2-1	many	TRBV5-1	TRBD2	CASSLAGAYNEQFF	TGTGCCAGCAGTCTAGCGGGAGCTTACAATGAGCAGTTCTTC
TRBJ1-3	NA	TRBV25-1	TRBD1	CASSGQGYGNTIYF	TGTGCCAGCTCCGGACAGGGATATGGAAACACCATATATTTT
TRBJ2-5	few	TRBV15	NA	CATSRDAWGQETQYF	TGTGCCACCAGCAGAGATGCGTGGGGCCAAGAGACCCAGTACTTC
TRBJ2-1	few	TRBV12-3/TRBV12-4	NA	CASTKSTILRGSYNEQFF	TGTGCCAGCACCAAAAGCACGATCCTTAGGGGCTCCTACAATGAGCAGTTCTTC
TRBJ2-3	NA	TRBV9	TRBD1	CASSRTGGSTDTQYF	TGTGCCAGCAGCCGAACAGGGGGGAGCACAGATACGCAGTATTTT
TRBJ1-4	few	TRBV12-3/TRBV12-4	NA	CASSFFWEKLFF	TGTGCCAGCAGTTTCTTTTGGGAAAAACTGTTTTTT
TRBJ2-2	NA	TRBV5-1	TRBD2	CASSLEGSGGTGELFF	TGCGCCAGCAGCTTGGAGGGATCGGGGGGCACCGGGGAGCTGTTTTTT
TRBJ2-1	few	TRBV3-1	NA	CASSQEKAGLNNEQFF	TGTGCCAGCAGCCAAGAGAAGGCGGGACTCAACAATGAGCAGTTCTTC
TRBJ1-4	few	TRBV19	NA	CASSAGTGLGEKLFF	TGTGCCAGTAGTGCAGGTACAGGCCTCGGGGAAAAACTGTTTTTT
TRBJ1-1	few	TRBV20-1	NA	CSAREVEAFF	TGCAGTGCTAGGGAAGTTGAAGCTTTCTTT
TRBJ2-7	NA	TRBV10-3	TRBD1	CAARQGKSSYEQYF	TGTGCCGCAAGACAGGGAAAAAGCTCCTACGAGCAGTACTTC